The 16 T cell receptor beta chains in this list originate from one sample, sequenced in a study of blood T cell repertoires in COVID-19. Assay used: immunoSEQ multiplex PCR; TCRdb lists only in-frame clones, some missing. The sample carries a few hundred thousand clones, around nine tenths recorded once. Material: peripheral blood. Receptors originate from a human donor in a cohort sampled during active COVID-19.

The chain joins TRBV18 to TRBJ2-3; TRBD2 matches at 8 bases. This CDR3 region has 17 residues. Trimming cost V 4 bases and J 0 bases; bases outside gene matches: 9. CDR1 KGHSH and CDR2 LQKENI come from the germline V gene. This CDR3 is CASSLEAGEWSTDTQYF. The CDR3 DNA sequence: TGTGCCAGCTCACTTGAAGCGGGAGAGTGGAGCACAGATACGCAGTATTTT.

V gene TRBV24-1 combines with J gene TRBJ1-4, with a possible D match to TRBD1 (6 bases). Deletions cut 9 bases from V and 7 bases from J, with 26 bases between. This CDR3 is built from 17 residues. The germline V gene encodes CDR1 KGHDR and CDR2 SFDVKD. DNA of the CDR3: TGTGCCACCGGGACACAGGTGTCGATTCCAAACCCTGAAAAACTGTTTTTT. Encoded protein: CATGTQVSIPNPEKLFF.

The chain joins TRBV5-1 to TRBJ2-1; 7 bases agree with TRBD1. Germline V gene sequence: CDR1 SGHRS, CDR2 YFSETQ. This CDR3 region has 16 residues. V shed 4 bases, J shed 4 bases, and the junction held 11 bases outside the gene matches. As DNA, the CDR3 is TGCGCCAGCAGCCCCCCCTCCGGGACAGATTACAATGAGCAGTTCTTC. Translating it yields CASSPPSGTDYNEQFF.

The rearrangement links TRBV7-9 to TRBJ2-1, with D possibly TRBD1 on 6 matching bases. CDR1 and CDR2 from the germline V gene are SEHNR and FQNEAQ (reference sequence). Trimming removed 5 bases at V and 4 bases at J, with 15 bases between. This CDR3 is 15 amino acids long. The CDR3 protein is CASSITDRPYNEQFF. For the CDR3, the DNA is TGTGCCAGCAGCATCACCGACAGGCCTTACAATGAGCAGTTCTTC.

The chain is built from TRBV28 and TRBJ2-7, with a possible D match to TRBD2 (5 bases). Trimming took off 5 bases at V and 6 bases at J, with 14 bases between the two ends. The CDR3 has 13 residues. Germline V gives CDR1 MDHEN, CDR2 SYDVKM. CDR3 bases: TGTGCCAGCAGTATGTCCACCGCGGGCGAGCAGTACTTC. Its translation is CASSMSTAGEQYF. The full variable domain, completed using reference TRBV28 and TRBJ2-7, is DVKVTQSSRYLVKRTGEKVFLECVQDMDHENMFWYRQDPGLGLRLIYFSYDVKMKEKGDIPEGYSVSREKKERFSLILESASTNQTSMYLCASSMSTAGEQYFGPGTRLTVT.

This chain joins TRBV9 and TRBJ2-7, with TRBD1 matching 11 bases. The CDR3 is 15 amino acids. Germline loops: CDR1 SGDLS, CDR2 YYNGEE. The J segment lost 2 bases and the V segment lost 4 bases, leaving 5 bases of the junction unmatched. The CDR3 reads CASSRGTGGPYEQYF. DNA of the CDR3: TGTGCCAGCAGCAGGGGGACAGGGGGTCCCTACGAGCAGTACTTC. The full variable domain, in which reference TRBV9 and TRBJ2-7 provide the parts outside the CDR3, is DSGVTQTPKHLITATGQRVTLRCSPRSGDLSVYWYQQSLDQGLQFLIQYYNGEERAKGNILERFSAQQFPDLHSELNLSSLELGDSALYFCASSRGTGGPYEQYFGPGTRLTVT.

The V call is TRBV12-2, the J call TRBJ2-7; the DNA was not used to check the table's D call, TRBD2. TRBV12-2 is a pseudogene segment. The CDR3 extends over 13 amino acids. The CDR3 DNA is TGTGCAAGTCGCCTGGGGGGGGCGCGGGAGCAGTACTTC. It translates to CASRLGGAREQYF.

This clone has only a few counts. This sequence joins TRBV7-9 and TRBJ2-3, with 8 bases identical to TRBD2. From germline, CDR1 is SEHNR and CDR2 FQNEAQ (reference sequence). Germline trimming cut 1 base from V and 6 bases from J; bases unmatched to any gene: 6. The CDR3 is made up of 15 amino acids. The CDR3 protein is CASSLDGGAFDTQYF. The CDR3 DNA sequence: TGTGCCAGCAGCTTAGACGGGGGGGCCTTTGATACGCAGTATTTT.

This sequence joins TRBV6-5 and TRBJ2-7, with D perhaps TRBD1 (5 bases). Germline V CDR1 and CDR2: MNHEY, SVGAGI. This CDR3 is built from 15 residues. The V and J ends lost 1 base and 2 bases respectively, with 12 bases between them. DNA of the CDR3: TGTGCCAGCAGTTACTTCCGACAGTCCCCCTACGAGCAGTACTTC. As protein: CASSYFRQSPYEQYF.

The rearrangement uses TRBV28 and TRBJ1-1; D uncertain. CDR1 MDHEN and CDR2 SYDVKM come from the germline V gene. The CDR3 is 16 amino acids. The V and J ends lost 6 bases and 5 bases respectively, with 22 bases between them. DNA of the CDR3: TGTGCCAGCAGAAGAGACCCGGAGGGAGACTCGACTGAAGCTTTCTTT. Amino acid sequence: CASRRDPEGDSTEAFF.

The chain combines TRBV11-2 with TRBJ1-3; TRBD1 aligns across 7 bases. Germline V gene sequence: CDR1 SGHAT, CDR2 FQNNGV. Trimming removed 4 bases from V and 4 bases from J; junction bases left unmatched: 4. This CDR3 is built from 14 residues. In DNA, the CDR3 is TGTGCCAGCAGCTCTCCAGGGGGGGGAAACACCATATATTTT. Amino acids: CASSSPGGGNTIYF.

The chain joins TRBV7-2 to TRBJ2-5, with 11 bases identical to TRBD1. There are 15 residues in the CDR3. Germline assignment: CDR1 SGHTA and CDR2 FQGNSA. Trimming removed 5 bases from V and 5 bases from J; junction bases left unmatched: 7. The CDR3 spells CASSPGTGGWETQYF. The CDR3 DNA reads TGTGCCAGCAGCCCAGGGACAGGGGGATGGGAGACCCAGTACTTC. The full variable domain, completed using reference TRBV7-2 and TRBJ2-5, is GAGVSQSPSNKVTEKGKDVELRCDPISGHTALYWYRQSLGQGLEFLIYFQGNSAPDKSGLPSDRFSAERTGGSVSTLTIQRTQQEDSAVYLCASSPGTGGWETQYFGPGTRLLVL.

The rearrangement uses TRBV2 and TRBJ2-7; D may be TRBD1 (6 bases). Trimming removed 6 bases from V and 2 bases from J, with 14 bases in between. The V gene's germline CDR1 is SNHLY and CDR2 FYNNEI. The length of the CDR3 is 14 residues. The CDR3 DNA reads TGTGCCAGCAGGACGAGGACAGCGACCTACGAGCAGTACTTC. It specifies CASRTRTATYEQYF.

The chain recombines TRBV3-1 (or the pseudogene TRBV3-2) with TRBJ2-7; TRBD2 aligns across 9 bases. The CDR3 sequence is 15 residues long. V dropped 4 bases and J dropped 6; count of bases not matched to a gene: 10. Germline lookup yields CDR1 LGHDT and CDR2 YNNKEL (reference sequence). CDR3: CASSLLAGASSEQYF. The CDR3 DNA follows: TGTGCCAGCAGCCTGTTAGCGGGGGCCTCTTCCGAGCAGTACTTC.

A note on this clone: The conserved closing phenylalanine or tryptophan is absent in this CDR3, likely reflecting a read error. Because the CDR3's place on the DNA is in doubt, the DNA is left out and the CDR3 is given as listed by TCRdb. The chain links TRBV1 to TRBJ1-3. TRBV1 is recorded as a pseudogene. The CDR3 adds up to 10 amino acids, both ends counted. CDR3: CTSGYIQPRG.

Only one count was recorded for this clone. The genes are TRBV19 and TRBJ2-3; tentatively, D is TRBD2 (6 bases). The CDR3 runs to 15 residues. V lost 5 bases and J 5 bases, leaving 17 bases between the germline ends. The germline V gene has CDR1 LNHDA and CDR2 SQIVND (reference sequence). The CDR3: CASSVRRGIGDTQYF. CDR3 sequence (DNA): TGTGCCAGTAGTGTCCGCCGCGGGATTGGAGATACGCAGTATTTT.